These 5 T cell receptor beta chains share one sample of origin, sequenced in a study of T cells in localized non-small cell lung cancer. Here immunoSEQ multiplex PCR was the method, and the copy in TCRdb shows in-frame clones only, minus some. This table holds approximately 35,000 clones, roughly 90% found once. This material consisted of peripheral blood, taken before any cancer treatment. These receptor sequences come from a man between 40 and 75 years old with stage I lung adenocarcinoma.

The V call is TRBV6-1, the J call TRBJ1-2; 10 nucleotides match TRBD1. Trimming removed 4 bases from V and 6 bases from J; junction bases left unmatched: 2. The germline gives CDR1 MNHNS, CDR2 SASEGT. The CDR3 covers 13 residues. In nucleotides, the CDR3 is TGTGCCAGCAGTGGACAGGGGGCAGATGGCTACACCTTC. This sequence encodes CASSGQGADGYTF.

The V call is TRBV6-5, the J call TRBJ1-2, with D uncertain. Germline V gene data show CDR1 as MNHEY and CDR2 as SVGAGI. This CDR3 spans 11 amino acids. The V gene lost 8 bases and the J gene lost 4 bases, with 8 bases spanning the gap. CDR3 DNA: TGTGCCAGCGGCAGGTTCTATGGCTACACCTTC. It encodes CASGRFYGYTF.

This chain connects TRBV5-4 to TRBJ1-1; maybe TRBD1 (5 bases). Germline lookup yields CDR1 SGHNT and CDR2 YYREEE (reference sequence). V shed 10 bases and J shed 10 bases, with 11 bases lying between them. This CDR3 is built from 9 residues. CDR3 DNA: TGTGCCCCCCAGGGTCCAGCTTTCTTT. This sequence encodes CAPQGPAFF.

The V gene is TRBV5-8, the J gene TRBJ2-3; D unclear. Deletions cut 2 bases from V and 2 bases from J, with 6 bases between. Germline values: CDR1 SGHTS, CDR2 YDEGEE. The CDR3 covers 13 residues. The chain's CDR3 is CASSLEATDTQYF. CDR3 DNA: TGTGCCAGCAGCTTAGAGGCCACAGATACGCAGTATTTT.

The chain employs TRBV7-8 and TRBJ2-1, with 8 bases identical to TRBD2. V gave up 3 bases and J gave up 0 bases; unmatched junction bases: 10. CDR3 length: 18 amino acids. CDR1 SGHVS and CDR2 FQNEAQ come from the germline V gene. The CDR3 here is CASSFRAGVTSSYNEQFF. The CDR3 nucleotides read TGTGCCAGCAGCTTTCGAGCGGGGGTAACGAGCTCCTACAATGAGCAGTTCTTC.